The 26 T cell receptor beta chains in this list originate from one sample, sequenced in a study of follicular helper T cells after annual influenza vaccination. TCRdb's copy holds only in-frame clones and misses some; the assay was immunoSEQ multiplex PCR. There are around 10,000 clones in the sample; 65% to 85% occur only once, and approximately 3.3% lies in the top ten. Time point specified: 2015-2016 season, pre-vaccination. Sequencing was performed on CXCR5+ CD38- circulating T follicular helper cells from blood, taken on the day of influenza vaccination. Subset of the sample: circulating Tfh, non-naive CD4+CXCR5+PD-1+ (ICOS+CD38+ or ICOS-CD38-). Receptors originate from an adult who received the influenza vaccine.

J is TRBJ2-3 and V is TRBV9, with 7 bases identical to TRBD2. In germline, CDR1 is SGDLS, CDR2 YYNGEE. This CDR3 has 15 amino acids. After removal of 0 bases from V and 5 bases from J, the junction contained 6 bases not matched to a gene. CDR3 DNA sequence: TGTGCCAGCAGCGTAGGAGCGGGGAATGTAGATACGCAGTATTTT. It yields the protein CASSVGAGNVDTQYF.

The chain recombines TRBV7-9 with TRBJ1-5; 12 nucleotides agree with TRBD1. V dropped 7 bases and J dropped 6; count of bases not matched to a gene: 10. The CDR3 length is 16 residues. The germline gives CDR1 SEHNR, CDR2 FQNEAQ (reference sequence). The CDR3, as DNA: TGTGCCAGCAAGATTGGGGGGACAGGGGGCTTTCAGCCCCAGCATTTT. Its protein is CASKIGGTGGFQPQHF.

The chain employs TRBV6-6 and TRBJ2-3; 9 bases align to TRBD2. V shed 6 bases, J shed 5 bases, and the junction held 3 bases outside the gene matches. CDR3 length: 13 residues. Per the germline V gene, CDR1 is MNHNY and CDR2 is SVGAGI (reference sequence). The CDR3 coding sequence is TGTGCCAGCAGGGTAGCGGGGGAAGATACGCAGTATTTT. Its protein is CASRVAGEDTQYF.

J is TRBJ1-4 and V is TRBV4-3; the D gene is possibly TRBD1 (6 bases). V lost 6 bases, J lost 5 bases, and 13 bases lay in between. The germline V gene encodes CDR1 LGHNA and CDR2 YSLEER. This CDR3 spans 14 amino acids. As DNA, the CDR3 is TGCGCCAGCAGTTTGGGGACACCGAATGAAAAACTGTTTTTT. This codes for CASSLGTPNEKLFF.

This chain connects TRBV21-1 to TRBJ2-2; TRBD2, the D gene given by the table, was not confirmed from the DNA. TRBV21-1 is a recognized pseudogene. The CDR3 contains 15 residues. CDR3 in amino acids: CASSGSGRGAGELFF. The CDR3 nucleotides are TGTGCCAGCAGCGGAAGCGGGAGGGGGGCCGGGGAGCTGTTTTTT.

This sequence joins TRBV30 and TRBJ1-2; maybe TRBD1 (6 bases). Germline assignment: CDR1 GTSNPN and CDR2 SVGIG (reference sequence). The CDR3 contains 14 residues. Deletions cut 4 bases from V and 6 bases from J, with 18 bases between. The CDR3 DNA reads TGTGCCTGGACGAGGGGGGCCGGAGAGAATGGCTACACCTTC. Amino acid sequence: CAWTRGAGENGYTF.

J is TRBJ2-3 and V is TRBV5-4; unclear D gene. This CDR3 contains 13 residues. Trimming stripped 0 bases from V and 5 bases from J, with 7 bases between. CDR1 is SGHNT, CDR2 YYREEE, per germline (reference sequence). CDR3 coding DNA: TGTGCCAGCAGCTTGGCCTTGGGAGATACGCAGTATTTT. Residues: CASSLALGDTQYF.

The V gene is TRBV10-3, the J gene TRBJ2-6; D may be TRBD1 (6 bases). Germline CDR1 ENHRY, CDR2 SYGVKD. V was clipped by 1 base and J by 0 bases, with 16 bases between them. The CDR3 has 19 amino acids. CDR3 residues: CAISELGGGRASGANVLTF. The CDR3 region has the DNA TGTGCCATCAGTGAGTTAGGGGGTGGCAGGGCCTCTGGGGCCAACGTCCTGACTTTC.

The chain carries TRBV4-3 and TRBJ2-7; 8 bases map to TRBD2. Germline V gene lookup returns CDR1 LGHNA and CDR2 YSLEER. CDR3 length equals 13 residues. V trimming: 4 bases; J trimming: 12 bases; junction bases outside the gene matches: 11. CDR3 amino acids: CASSPMAGGVPYF. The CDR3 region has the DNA TGCGCCAGCAGCCCGATGGCCGGGGGGGTCCCGTACTTC.

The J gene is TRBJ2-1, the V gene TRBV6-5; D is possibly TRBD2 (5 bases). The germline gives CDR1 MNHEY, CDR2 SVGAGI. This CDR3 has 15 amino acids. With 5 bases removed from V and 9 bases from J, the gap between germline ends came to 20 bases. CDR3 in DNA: TGTGCCAGCAGTCCTTCAGGTTTTGGAGGTACTGAGCAGTTCTTC. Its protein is CASSPSGFGGTEQFF.

The CDR3 DNA sequence: TGTGCCAGCAGTGAACCCTACGGTGAGCAGTTCTTC. It translates to CASSEPYGEQFF. The chain combines TRBV2 with TRBJ2-1; no clear D gene. Germline loops: CDR1 SNHLY, CDR2 FYNNEI. The length of the CDR3 is 12 residues. Trimming shortened V by 2 bases and J by 9 bases, and 8 bases separated the two germline ends.

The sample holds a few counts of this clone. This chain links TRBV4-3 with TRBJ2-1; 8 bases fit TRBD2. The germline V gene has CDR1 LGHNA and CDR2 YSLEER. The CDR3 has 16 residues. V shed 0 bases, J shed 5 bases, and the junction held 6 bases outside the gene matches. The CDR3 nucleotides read TGCGCCAGCAGCCAAGATTGGACTAGCCCTAACAATGAGCAGTTCTTC. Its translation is CASSQDWTSPNNEQFF.

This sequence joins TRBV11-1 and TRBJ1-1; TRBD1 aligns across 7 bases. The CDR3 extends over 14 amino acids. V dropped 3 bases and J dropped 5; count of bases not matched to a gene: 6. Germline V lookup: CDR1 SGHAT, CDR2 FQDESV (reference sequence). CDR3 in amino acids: CASSFSSGGTEAFF. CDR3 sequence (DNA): TGTGCCAGCAGCTTTTCCTCAGGGGGTACTGAAGCTTTCTTT.

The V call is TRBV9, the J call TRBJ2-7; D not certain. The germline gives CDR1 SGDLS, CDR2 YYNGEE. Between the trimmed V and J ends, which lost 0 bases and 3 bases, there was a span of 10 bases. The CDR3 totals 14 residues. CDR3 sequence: CASSVDGSHYEQYF. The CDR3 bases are TGTGCCAGCAGCGTAGATGGTTCCCACTACGAGCAGTACTTC.

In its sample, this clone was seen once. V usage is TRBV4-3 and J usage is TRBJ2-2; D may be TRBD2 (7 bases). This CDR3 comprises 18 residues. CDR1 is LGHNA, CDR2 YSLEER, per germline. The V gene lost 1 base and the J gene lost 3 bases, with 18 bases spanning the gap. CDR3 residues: CASSQVLGGGPHTGELFF. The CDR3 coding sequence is TGCGCCAGCAGCCAAGTCTTGGGAGGGGGACCGCACACCGGGGAGCTGTTTTTT.

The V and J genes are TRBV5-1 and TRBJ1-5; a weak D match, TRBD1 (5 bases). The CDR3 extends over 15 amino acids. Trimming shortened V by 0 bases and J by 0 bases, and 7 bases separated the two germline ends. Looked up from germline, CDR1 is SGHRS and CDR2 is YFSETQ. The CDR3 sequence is CASSLGDVSNQPQHF. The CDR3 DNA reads TGCGCCAGCAGCTTGGGGGACGTTAGCAATCAGCCCCAGCATTTT.

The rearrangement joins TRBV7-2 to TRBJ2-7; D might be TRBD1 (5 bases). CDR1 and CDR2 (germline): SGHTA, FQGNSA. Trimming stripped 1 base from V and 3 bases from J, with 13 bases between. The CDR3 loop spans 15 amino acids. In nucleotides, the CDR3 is TGTGCCAGCAGCTTAGTCTCAGGGCAGGGCTACGAGCAGTACTTC. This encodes CASSLVSGQGYEQYF.

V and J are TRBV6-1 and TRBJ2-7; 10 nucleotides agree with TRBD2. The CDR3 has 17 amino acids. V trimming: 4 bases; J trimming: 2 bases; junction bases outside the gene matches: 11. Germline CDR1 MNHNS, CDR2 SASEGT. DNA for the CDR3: TGTGCCAGCAGTGGACTAGCGGGCCGGGGGTCAACCTACGAGCAGTACTTC. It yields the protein CASSGLAGRGSTYEQYF.

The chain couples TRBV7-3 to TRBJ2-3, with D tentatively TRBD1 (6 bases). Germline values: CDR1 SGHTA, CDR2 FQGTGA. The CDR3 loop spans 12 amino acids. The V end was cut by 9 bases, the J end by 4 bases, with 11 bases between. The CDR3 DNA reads TGTGCCAGTAGCCCAGGGGCAGATACGCAGTATTTT. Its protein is CASSPGADTQYF. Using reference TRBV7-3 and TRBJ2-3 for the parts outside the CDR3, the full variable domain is GAGVSQTPSNKVTEKGKYVELRCDPISGHTALYWYRQSLGQGPEFLIYFQGTGAADDSGLPNDRFFAVRPEGSVSTLKIQRTERGDSAVYLCASSPGADTQYFGPGTRLTVL.

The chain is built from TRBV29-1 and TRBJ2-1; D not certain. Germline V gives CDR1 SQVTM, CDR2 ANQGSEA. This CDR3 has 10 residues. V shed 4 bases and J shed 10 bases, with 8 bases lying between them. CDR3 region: CSVATIEQFF. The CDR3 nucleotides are TGCAGCGTTGCAACGATCGAGCAGTTCTTC.

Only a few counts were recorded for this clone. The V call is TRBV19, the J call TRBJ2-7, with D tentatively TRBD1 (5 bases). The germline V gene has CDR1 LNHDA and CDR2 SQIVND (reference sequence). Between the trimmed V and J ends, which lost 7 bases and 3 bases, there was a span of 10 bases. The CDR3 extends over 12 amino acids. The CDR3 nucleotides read TGTGCCAGTATGGCAGGGAACTACGAGCAGTACTTC. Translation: CASMAGNYEQYF.

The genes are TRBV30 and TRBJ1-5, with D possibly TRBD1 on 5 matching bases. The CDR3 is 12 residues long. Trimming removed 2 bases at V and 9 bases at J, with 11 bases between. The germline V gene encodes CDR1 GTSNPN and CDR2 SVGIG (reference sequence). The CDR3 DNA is TGTGCCTGGAGTCCGATGGGGGGGCCCCAGCATTTT. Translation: CAWSPMGGPQHF.

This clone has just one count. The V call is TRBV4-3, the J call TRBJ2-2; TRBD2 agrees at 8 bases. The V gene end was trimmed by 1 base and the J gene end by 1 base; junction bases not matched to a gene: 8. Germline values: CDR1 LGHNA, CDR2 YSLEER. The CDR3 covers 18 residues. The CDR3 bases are TGCGCCAGCAGCCAAGCGTCCCCTAGCGGGTGGAACACCGGGGAGCTGTTTTTT. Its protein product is CASSQASPSGWNTGELFF.

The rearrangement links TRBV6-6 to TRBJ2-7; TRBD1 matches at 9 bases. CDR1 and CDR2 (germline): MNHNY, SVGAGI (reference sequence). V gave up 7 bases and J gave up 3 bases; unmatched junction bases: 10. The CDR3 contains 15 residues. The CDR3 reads CASTQPGQGRYEQYF. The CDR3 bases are TGTGCCAGCACCCAACCGGGACAGGGTCGCTACGAGCAGTACTTC.

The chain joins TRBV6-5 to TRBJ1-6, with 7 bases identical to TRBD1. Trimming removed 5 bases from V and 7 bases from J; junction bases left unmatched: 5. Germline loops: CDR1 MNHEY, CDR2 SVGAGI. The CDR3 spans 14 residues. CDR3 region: CASSRQGYNSPLHF. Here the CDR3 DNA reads TGTGCCAGCAGTAGACAGGGTTACAATTCACCCCTCCACTTT.

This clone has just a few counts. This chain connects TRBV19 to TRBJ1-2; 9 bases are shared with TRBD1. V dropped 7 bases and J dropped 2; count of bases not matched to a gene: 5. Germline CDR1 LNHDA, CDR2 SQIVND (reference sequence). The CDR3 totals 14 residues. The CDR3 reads CASIRTGENYGYTF. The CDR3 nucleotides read TGTGCCAGTATCAGGACAGGGGAGAACTATGGCTACACCTTC.